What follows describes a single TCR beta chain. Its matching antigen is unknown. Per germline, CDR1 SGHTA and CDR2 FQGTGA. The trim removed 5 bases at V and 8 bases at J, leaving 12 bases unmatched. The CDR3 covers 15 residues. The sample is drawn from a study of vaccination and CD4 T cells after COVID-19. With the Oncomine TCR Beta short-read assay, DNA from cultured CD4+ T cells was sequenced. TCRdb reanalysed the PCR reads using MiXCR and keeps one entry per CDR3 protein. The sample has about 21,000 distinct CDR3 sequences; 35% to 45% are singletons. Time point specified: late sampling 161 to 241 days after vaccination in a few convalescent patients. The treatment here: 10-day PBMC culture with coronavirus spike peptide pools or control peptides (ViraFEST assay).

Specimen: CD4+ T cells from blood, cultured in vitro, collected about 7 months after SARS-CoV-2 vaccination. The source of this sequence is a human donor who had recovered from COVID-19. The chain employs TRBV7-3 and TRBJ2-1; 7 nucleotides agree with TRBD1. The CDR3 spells CASSEPTGFSDEQFF. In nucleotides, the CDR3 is TGTGCCAGCAGCGAACCGACAGGGTTCTCGGATGAGCAGTTCTTC.